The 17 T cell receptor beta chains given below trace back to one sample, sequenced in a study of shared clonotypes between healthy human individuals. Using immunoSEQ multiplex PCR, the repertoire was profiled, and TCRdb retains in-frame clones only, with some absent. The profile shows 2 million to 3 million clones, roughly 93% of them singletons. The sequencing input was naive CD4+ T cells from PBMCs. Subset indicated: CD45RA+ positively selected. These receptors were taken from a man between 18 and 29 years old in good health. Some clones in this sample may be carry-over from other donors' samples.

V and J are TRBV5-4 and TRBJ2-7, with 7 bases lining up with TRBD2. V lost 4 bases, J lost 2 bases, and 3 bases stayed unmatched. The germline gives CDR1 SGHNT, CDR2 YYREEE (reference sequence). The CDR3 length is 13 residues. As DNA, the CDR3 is TGTGCCAGCAGCGCTAGCGGAACCTACGAGCAGTACTTC. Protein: CASSASGTYEQYF.

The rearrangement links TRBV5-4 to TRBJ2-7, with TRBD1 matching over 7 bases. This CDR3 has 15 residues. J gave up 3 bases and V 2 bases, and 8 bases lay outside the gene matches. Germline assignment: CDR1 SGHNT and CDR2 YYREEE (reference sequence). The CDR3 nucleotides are TGTGCCAGCAGCTTTCCCGGGACAGAAGACTACGAGCAGTACTTC. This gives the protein CASSFPGTEDYEQYF.

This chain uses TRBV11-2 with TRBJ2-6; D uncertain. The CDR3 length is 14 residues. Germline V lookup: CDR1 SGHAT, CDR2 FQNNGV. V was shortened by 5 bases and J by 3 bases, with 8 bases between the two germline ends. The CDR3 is CASSGTIGANVLTF. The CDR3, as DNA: TGTGCCAGCAGCGGTACGATTGGGGCCAACGTCCTGACTTTC. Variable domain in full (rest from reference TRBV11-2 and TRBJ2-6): EAGVAQSPRYKIIEKRQSVAFWCNPISGHATLYWYQQILGQGPKLLIQFQNNGVVDDSQLPKDRFSAERLKGVDSTLKIQPAKLEDSAVYLCASSGTIGANVLTFGAGSRLTVL.

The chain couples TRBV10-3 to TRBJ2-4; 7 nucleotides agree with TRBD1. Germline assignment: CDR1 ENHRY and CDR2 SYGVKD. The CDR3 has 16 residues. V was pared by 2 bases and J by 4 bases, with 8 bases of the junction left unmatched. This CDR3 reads CAISEGWQGEKNIQYF. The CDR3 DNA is TGTGCCATCAGTGAGGGCTGGCAGGGGGAAAAAAACATTCAGTACTTC.

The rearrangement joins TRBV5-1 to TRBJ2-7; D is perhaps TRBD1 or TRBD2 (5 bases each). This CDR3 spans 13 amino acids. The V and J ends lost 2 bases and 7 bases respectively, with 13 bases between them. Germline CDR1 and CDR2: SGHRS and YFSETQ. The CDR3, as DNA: TGCGCCAGCAGCTTACAGGCTGGGGGTGAGCAGTACTTC. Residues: CASSLQAGGEQYF. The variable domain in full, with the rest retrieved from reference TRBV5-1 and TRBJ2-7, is KAGVTQTPRYLIKTRGQQVTLSCSPISGHRSVSWYQQTPGQGLQFLFEYFSETQRNKGNFPGRFSGRQFSNSRSEMNVSTLELGDSALYLCASSLQAGGEQYFGPGTRLTVT.

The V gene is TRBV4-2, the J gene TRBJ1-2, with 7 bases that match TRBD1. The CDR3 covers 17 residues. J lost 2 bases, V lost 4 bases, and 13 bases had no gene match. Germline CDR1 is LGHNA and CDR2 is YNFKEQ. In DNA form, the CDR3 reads TGTGCCAGCAGCCGGTCCCAATCACAGGGGACGAACTATGGCTACACCTTC. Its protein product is CASSRSQSQGTNYGYTF.

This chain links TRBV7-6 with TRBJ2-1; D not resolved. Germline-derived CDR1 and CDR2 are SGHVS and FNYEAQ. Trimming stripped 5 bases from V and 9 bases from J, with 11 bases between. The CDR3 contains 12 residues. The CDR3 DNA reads TGTGCCAGCAGCGCCATAGCATCTGAGCAGTTCTTC. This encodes CASSAIASEQFF. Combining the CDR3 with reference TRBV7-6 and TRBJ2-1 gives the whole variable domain GAGVSQSPRYKVTKRGQDVALRCDPISGHVSLYWYRQALGQGPEFLTYFNYEAQQDKSGLPNDRFSAERPEGSISTLTIQRTEQRDSAMYRCASSAIASEQFFGPGTRLTVL.

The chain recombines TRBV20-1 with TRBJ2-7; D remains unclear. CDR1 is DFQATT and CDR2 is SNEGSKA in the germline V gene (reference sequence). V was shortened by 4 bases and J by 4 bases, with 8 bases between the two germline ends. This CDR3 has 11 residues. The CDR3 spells CSATQNYEQYF. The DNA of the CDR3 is TGCAGTGCTACACAGAATTACGAGCAGTACTTC.

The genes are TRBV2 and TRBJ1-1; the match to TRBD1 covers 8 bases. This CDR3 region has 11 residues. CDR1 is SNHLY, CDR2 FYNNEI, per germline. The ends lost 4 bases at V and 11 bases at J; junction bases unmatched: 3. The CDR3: CASSVWTGAFF. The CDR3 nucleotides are TGTGCCAGCAGTGTATGGACAGGGGCTTTCTTT. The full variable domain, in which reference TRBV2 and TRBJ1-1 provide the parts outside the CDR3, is EPEVTQTPSHQVTQMGQEVILRCVPISNHLYFYWYRQILGQKVEFLVSFYNNEISEKSEIFDDQFSVERPDGSNFTLKIRSTKLEDSAMYFCASSVWTGAFFGQGTRLTVV.

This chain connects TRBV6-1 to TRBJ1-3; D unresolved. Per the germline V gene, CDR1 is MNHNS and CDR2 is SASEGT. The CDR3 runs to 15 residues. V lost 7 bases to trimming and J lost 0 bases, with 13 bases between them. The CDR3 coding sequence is TGTGCCAGCAAGACCGACCGCTACTCTGGAAACACCATATATTTT. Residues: CASKTDRYSGNTIYF.

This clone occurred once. Written as DNA, the CDR3 is TGTGCCAGCAGCTTGATCGGGGCCCGAGACACTGAAGCTTTCTTT. Translated, it gives CASSLIGARDTEAFF. V gene TRBV5-6 combines with J gene TRBJ1-1; weak D call: TRBD1 (5 bases). Looked up from germline, CDR1 is SGHDT and CDR2 is YYEEEE. The CDR3 totals 15 residues. V shed 1 base and J shed 3 bases, with 13 bases lying between them.

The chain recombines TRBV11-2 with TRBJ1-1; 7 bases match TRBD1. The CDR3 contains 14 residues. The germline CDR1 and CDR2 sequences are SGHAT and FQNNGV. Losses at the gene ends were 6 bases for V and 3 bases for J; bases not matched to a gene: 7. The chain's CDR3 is CASRRQGQYTEAFF. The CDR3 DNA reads TGTGCCAGCAGAAGACAGGGCCAATACACTGAAGCTTTCTTT.

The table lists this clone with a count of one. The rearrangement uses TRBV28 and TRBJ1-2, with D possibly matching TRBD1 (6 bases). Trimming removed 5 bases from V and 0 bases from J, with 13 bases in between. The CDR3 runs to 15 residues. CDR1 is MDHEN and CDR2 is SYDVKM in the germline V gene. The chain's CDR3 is CASSRPGQSNYGYTF. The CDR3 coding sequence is TGTGCCAGCAGTCGGCCCGGACAGTCTAACTATGGCTACACCTTC.

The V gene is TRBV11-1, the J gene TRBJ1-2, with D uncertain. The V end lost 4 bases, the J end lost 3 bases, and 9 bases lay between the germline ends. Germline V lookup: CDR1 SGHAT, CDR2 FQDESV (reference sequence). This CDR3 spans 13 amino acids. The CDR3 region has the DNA TGTGCCAGCAGCTCCGGACGGGACTATGGCTACACCTTC. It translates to CASSSGRDYGYTF.

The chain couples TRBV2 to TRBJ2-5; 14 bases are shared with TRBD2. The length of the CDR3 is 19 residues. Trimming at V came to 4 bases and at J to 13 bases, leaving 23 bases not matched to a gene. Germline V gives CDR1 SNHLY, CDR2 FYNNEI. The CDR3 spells CASSVGGTSGRANTKTMYF. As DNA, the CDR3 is TGTGCCAGCAGTGTAGGGGGGACTAGCGGGAGAGCAAACACTAAAACCATGTACTTC.

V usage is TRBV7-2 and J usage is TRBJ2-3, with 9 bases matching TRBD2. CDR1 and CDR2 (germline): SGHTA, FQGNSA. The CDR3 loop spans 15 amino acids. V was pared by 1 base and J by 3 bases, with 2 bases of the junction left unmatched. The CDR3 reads CASSLVAGETDTQYF. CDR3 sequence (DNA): TGTGCCAGCAGCTTAGTAGCGGGAGAAACAGATACGCAGTATTTT.

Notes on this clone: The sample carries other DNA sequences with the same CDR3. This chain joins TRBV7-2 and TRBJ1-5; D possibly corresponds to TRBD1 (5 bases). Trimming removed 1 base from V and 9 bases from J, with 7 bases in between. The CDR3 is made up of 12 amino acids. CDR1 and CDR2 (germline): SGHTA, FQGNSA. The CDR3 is CASSLGGGPQHF. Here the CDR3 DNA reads TGTGCCAGCAGCTTAGGGGGGGGGCCCCAGCATTTT. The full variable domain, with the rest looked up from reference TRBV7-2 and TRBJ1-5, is GAGVSQSPSNKVTEKGKDVELRCDPISGHTALYWYRQSLGQGLEFLIYFQGNSAPDKSGLPSDRFSAERTGGSVSTLTIQRTQQEDSAVYLCASSLGGGPQHFGDGTRLSIL.